These 26 T cell receptor beta chains were all obtained from the same sample, sequenced in a study of PD-1 and CTLA-4 blockade in melanoma. Profiled with immunoSEQ multiplex PCR; TCRdb holds only in-frame clones, not every one. The sample lists approximately 33,000 clones, 80% to 95% occurring once. This sample comprised CD8+ T cells from peripheral blood, obtained from a patient given anti-PD-1 treatment. The receptor set was obtained from a human donor with melanoma.

The gene calls are TRBV6-4 and TRBJ1-2, with D possibly being TRBD1 (5 bases). The CDR3 is made up of 17 amino acids. The V gene lost 4 bases and the J gene lost 4 bases, with 22 bases spanning the gap. The V gene's germline CDR1 is MRHNA and CDR2 SNTAGT. The CDR3 is CASSVQGQYPLGYGYTF. The CDR3, as DNA: TGTGCCAGCAGTGTTCAGGGCCAATACCCACTCGGCTATGGCTACACCTTC.

V usage is TRBV9 and J usage is TRBJ2-7, with TRBD2 matching 9 bases. Per germline, CDR1 SGDLS and CDR2 YYNGEE. V dropped 0 bases and J dropped 3; count of bases not matched to a gene: 13. This CDR3 spans 18 amino acids. The CDR3 DNA reads TGTGCCAGCAGCGTAGGAGTAGCGGGAGTGAGGGATAGCTACGAGCAGTACTTC. As protein: CASSVGVAGVRDSYEQYF.

V is TRBV2 and J is TRBJ2-7, with D uncertain. The ends were cut back, 2 bases at V and 5 bases at J, with 13 bases in the middle. Germline CDR1 SNHLY, CDR2 FYNNEI. There are 14 residues in the CDR3. CDR3 sequence: CASSESNRAHEQYF. CDR3 DNA: TGTGCCAGCAGTGAATCTAATAGGGCCCACGAGCAGTACTTC.

V gene TRBV30 combines with J gene TRBJ1-1; 10 bases match TRBD1. The CDR3 has 13 residues. The germline gives CDR1 GTSNPN, CDR2 SVGIG (reference sequence). The V gene end was trimmed by 2 bases and the J gene end by 11 bases; junction bases not matched to a gene: 8. The CDR3 DNA reads TGTGCCTGGAGTCCCGGGACAGGGGTAGGCGCTTTCTTT. Translation gives CAWSPGTGVGAFF.

The chain is built from TRBV6-2 or TRBV6-3 and TRBJ2-7; TRBD2 aligns across 14 bases. V was pared by 2 bases and J by 0 bases, with 9 bases of the junction left unmatched. CDR1 is MNHEY, CDR2 SVGEGT, per germline. The CDR3 totals 19 residues. CDR3: CASSYEIGTSGSFSYEQYF. The CDR3 coding sequence is TGTGCCAGCAGTTACGAGATTGGGACTAGCGGGAGCTTCTCCTACGAGCAGTACTTC.

The chain combines TRBV28 with TRBJ1-3; D call uncertain. Per the germline V gene, CDR1 is MDHEN and CDR2 is SYDVKM. Trimming removed 5 bases at V and 2 bases at J, with 7 bases between. This CDR3 region has 13 residues. CDR3 in DNA: TGTGCCAGCAGTGAGACCCCTGGAAACACCATATATTTT. This gives the protein CASSETPGNTIYF.

The rearrangement uses TRBV7-6 and TRBJ1-4; no definite D call. The germline CDR1 and CDR2 sequences are SGHVS and FNYEAQ. V shed 0 bases and J shed 0 bases, with 8 bases lying between them. CDR3 length: 16 residues. The CDR3, as DNA: TGTGCCAGCAGCTTAGCGGTGGTAACAACTAATGAAAAACTGTTTTTT. Translation: CASSLAVVTTNEKLFF.

This chain connects TRBV5-8 to TRBJ2-2; TRBD1 matches at 8 bases. V was pared by 7 bases and J by 8 bases, with 10 bases of the junction left unmatched. The CDR3 consists of 14 residues. Germline CDR1 and CDR2: SGHTS and YDEGEE. The CDR3 coding sequence is TGTGCCAGCCGGGGGACAGGTTACCCTGGGGAGCTGTTTTTT. It translates to CASRGTGYPGELFF.

The gene calls are TRBV28 and TRBJ2-1; D uncertain. This CDR3 comprises 16 residues. The V and J ends lost 5 bases and 0 bases respectively, with 14 bases between them. The germline V gene encodes CDR1 MDHEN and CDR2 SYDVKM. The CDR3 coding sequence is TGTGCCAGCAGTCCCCTGACTGTTAGCTCCTACAATGAGCAGTTCTTC. Translation: CASSPLTVSSYNEQFF. The entire variable domain, with the rest obtained from reference TRBV28 and TRBJ2-1, is as follows: DVKVTQSSRYLVKRTGEKVFLECVQDMDHENMFWYRQDPGLGLRLIYFSYDVKMKEKGDIPEGYSVSREKKERFSLILESASTNQTSMYLCASSPLTVSSYNEQFFGPGTRLTVL.

The chain is built from TRBV5-5 and TRBJ1-6, with D possibly matching TRBD1 (6 bases). The V gene lost 5 bases and the J gene lost 0 bases, with 15 bases spanning the gap. This CDR3 has 17 amino acids. Germline CDR1 is SGHKS and CDR2 is YYEKEE (reference sequence). The DNA of the CDR3 is TGTGCCAGCAGTGCGGACAGTCTGAGCTCCTATAATTCACCCCTCCACTTT. This sequence encodes CASSADSLSSYNSPLHF.

V is TRBV10-2 and J is TRBJ2-1; D perhaps matches TRBD2 (9 bases). Germline CDR1 is WSHSY and CDR2 is SAAADI. The CDR3 runs to 16 residues. Deletions cut 9 bases from V and 2 bases from J, with 20 bases between. Here the CDR3 reads CASQNLAGQAYNEQFF. The CDR3 DNA follows: TGCGCCAGTCAAAACCTAGCGGGACAGGCCTACAATGAGCAGTTCTTC.

This chain connects TRBV2 to TRBJ2-3, with 7 bases aligning to TRBD2. Losses at the gene ends were 7 bases for V and 7 bases for J; bases not matched to a gene: 8. In germline, CDR1 is SNHLY, CDR2 FYNNEI. This CDR3 is 13 amino acids long. CDR3 in DNA: TGTGCCAGCACTTTAGGGACTACTAATACGCAGTATTTT. Protein product: CASTLGTTNTQYF.

This clone was seen only once. The genes are TRBV9 and TRBJ1-5; D gene ambiguous. V was trimmed by 3 bases and J by 4 bases, leaving 8 bases between them. Looked up from germline, CDR1 is SGDLS and CDR2 is YYNGEE. This CDR3 is 13 amino acids long. The CDR3 here is CASSEDANQPQHF. CDR3 in DNA: TGTGCCAGCAGCGAGGATGCTAATCAGCCCCAGCATTTT.

V gene TRBV6-1 combines with J gene TRBJ2-7, with D possibly being TRBD1 or TRBD2 (6 bases each). V dropped 3 bases and J dropped 4 bases, with 16 bases sitting between them. The CDR3 spans 15 residues. The V gene's germline CDR1 is MNHNS and CDR2 SASEGT. In nucleotides, the CDR3 is TGTGCCAGCAGTGAGGGGGACACGGAGGGATACGAGCAGTACTTC. It codes for CASSEGDTEGYEQYF.

CDR3 residues: CAWKGVGSYGYTF. DNA for the CDR3: TGTGCCTGGAAGGGGGTAGGGTCGTATGGCTACACCTTC. V and J are TRBV30 and TRBJ1-2, with D maybe TRBD1 (6 bases). Germline V gene data show CDR1 as GTSNPN and CDR2 as SVGIG (reference sequence). The CDR3 runs to 13 residues. The V gene lost 4 bases and the J gene lost 5 bases, with 14 bases spanning the gap.

J is TRBJ2-3 and V is TRBV29-1; no clear D gene. V lost 3 bases and J 3 bases, leaving 10 bases between the germline ends. Germline V gene sequence: CDR1 SQVTM, CDR2 ANQGSEA. The CDR3 has 13 residues. The CDR3 spells CSVDVGLTDTQYF. In DNA, the CDR3 is TGCAGCGTTGACGTAGGGCTGACAGATACGCAGTATTTT.

This rearrangement joins TRBV7-9 to TRBJ1-1, with 7 bases that match TRBD1. V dropped 0 bases and J dropped 11; count of bases not matched to a gene: 9. Germline CDR1 and CDR2: SEHNR and FQNEAQ (reference sequence). The CDR3 consists of 14 residues. In DNA form, the CDR3 reads TGTGCCAGCAGCTTAGCTGCTGGGACAGAGGAGGCTTTCTTT. It translates to CASSLAAGTEEAFF.

This chain uses TRBV3-1 (or the pseudogene TRBV3-2) with TRBJ2-2; no clear D gene. This CDR3 region has 16 residues. V lost 4 bases to trimming and J lost 0 bases, with 12 bases between them. Per germline, CDR1 LGHDT and CDR2 YNNKEL (reference sequence). The CDR3 protein is CASSPDRRSNTGELFF. The CDR3 coding sequence is TGTGCCAGCAGCCCAGACCGACGCTCGAACACCGGGGAGCTGTTTTTT.

The chain couples TRBV30 to TRBJ1-4; no firm D call. V lost 2 bases, J lost 3 bases, and 10 bases lay in between. Germline V CDR1 and CDR2: GTSNPN, SVGIG (reference sequence). This CDR3 has 14 amino acids. For the CDR3, the DNA is TGTGCCTGGAGTTTTACTGACTCTAATGAAAAACTGTTTTTT. Translated, it gives CAWSFTDSNEKLFF.

Only one count was recorded for this clone. The V call is TRBV9, the J call TRBJ1-3, with 9 bases fitting TRBD1. CDR3 length: 15 amino acids. The germline V gene encodes CDR1 SGDLS and CDR2 YYNGEE. Losses at the gene ends were 3 bases for V and 2 bases for J; bases not matched to a gene: 3. The CDR3 DNA is TGTGCCAGCAGCGCCGGGACAGGGACTGGAAACACCATATATTTT. Protein sequence: CASSAGTGTGNTIYF.

V is TRBV18 and J is TRBJ1-1; TRBD1 is a possible D gene (5 bases). Trimming removed 6 bases at V and 8 bases at J, with 16 bases between. CDR1 is KGHSH and CDR2 is LQKENI in the germline V gene. The length of the CDR3 is 13 residues. CDR3 nucleotides: TGTGCCAGCTCGACAGACGGGGCAACAGAAGCTTTCTTT. Translating gives CASSTDGATEAFF.

The chain has TRBV6-2 or TRBV6-3 and TRBJ2-3; 9 bases agree with TRBD2. With V trimmed by 0 bases and J by 4 bases, 8 bases remained unmatched. The CDR3 sequence is 17 residues long. CDR1 is MNHEY, CDR2 SVGEGT, per germline. DNA of the CDR3: TGTGCCAGCAGTTACTCATCCATTAGCGGGAGCCCAGATACGCAGTATTTT. It is translated as CASSYSSISGSPDTQYF.

This chain uses TRBV12-5 with TRBJ1-2; tentatively, D is TRBD1 (5 bases). Germline CDR1 reads LGHNT; CDR2 reads FRNRAP. Trimming removed 5 bases from V and 4 bases from J, with 20 bases in between. CDR3 length equals 16 residues. CDR3 sequence reads: CASGLYDLTATYGYTF. CDR3 coding DNA: TGTGCTAGTGGTCTATACGACTTGACAGCTACCTATGGCTACACCTTC.

This clone was counted a single time. The chain links TRBV25-1 to TRBJ1-1, with TRBD1 as a possible D gene (5 bases). The V gene's germline CDR1 is MGHDK and CDR2 SYGVNS. The CDR3 contains 12 residues. V shed 2 bases and J shed 7 bases, with 8 bases lying between them. In DNA, the CDR3 is TGTGCCAGCAGTGAAGTGGGGGTTGAAGCTTTCTTT. Protein: CASSEVGVEAFF.

This chain connects TRBV30 to TRBJ1-6; a possible D gene is TRBD1 (6 bases). Trimming shortened V by 1 base and J by 7 bases, and 8 bases separated the two germline ends. There are 13 residues in the CDR3. CDR1 is GTSNPN, CDR2 SVGIG, per germline (reference sequence). In nucleotides, the CDR3 is TGTGCCTGGAGTGCAGGGGACAATTCACCCCTCCACTTT. Its protein product is CAWSAGDNSPLHF.

The rearrangement joins TRBV7-3 to TRBJ2-3, with D maybe TRBD1 (6 bases). CDR1 is SGHTA and CDR2 is FQGTGA in the germline V gene. The CDR3 is made up of 16 amino acids. The V gene lost 4 bases and the J gene lost 2 bases, with 16 bases spanning the gap. CDR3 loop: CASSSTGTPHTDTQYF. The DNA for the CDR3 is TGTGCCAGCAGCTCCACAGGGACCCCCCACACAGATACGCAGTATTTT.